This T cell receptor (beta chain) is from a study of identical twins. This CDR3 is built from 15 residues. V lost 3 bases to trimming and J lost 1 base, with 13 bases between them. CDR1 is SGDLS and CDR2 is YYNGEE in the germline V gene. TCRdb ran MiXCR on the 5' RACE reads and lists one entry per CDR3 protein. The sample has 550,000 to 700,000 distinct CDR3 sequences; around 20% are singletons. These data were likewise used in another study, on T cells expressing NK-cell markers. Turning to that study: As a fraction of CD8+ T cells, dominant NKG2C+ clonotypes reached roughly 1.0-8% in 5 to 7 donors. Once again these clonotypes came out on top in the CD3+CD56-NKG2C+ fraction of several donors.

The clonotype originates from a woman aged 18-29 years in good health. The chain links TRBV9 to TRBJ1-1; D remains ambiguous. The sample taken for sequencing was PBMCs. The CDR3 spells CASSAQGGSNTEAFF. CDR3 coding DNA: TGTGCCAGCAGCGCGCAAGGCGGTTCGAACACTGAAGCTTTCTTT.